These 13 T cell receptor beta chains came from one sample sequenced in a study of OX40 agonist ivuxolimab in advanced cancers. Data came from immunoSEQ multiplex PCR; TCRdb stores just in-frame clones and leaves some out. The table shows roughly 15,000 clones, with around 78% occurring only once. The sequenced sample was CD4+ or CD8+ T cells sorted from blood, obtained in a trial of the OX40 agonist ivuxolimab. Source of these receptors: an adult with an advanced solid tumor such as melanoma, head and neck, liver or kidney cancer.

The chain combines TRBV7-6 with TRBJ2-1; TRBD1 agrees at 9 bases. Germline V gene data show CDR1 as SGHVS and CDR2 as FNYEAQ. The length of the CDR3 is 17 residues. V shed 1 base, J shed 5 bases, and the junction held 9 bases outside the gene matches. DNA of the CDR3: TGTGCCAGCAGCTTAGTCGGCGGGACAGGGTCTAACAATGAGCAGTTCTTC. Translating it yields CASSLVGGTGSNNEQFF. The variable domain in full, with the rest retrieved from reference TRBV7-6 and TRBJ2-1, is GAGVSQSPRYKVTKRGQDVALRCDPISGHVSLYWYRQALGQGPEFLTYFNYEAQQDKSGLPNDRFSAERPEGSISTLTIQRTEQRDSAMYRCASSLVGGTGSNNEQFFGPGTRLTVL.

CDR3 loop: CASGGTSGTIRGPGELFF. In DNA form, the CDR3 reads TGTGCCAGTGGCGGGACTAGCGGGACCATACGCGGTCCCGGGGAGCTGTTTTTT. This chain links TRBV19 with TRBJ2-2, with 13 nucleotides matching TRBD2. The CDR3 extends over 18 amino acids. Trimming at V came to 8 bases and at J to 6 bases, leaving 15 bases not matched to a gene. The germline V gene encodes CDR1 LNHDA and CDR2 SQIVND (reference sequence).

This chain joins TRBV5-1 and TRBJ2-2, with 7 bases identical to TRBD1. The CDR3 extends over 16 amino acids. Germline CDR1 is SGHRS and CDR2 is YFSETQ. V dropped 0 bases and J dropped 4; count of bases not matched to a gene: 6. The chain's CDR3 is CASSLEGGARTGELFF. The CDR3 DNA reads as TGCGCCAGCAGCTTGGAAGGGGGCGCGCGCACCGGGGAGCTGTTTTTT.

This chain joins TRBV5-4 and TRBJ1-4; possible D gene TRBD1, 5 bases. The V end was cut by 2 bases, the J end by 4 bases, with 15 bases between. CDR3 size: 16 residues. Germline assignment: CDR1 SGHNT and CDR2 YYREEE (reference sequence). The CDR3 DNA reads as TGTGCCAGCAGCTTTGGTTCCTTAAGGGGTAATGAAAAACTGTTTTTT. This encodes CASSFGSLRGNEKLFF.

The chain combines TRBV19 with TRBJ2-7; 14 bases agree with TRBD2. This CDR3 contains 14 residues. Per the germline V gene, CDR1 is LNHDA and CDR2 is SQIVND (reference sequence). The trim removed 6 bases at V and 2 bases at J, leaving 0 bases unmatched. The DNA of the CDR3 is TGTGCCAGTAGGACTAGCGGGAGGGCCTACGAGCAGTACTTC. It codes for CASRTSGRAYEQYF.

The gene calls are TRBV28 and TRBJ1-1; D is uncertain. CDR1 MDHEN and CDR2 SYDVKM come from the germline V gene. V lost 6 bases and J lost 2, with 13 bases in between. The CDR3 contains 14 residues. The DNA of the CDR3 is TGTGCCAGCAGCTTCCCGGTGTCTAACACTGAAGCTTTCTTT. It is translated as CASSFPVSNTEAFF.

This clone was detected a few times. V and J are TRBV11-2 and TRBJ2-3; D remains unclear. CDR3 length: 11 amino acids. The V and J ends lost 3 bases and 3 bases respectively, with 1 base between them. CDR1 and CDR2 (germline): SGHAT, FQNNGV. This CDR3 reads CASSLTDTQYF. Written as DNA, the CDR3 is TGTGCCAGCAGCTTGACAGATACGCAGTATTTT.

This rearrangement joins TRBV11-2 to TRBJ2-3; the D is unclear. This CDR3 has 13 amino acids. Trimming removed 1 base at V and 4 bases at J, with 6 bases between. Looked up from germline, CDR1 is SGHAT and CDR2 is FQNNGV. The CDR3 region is CASSLGVPDTQYF. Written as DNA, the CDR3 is TGTGCCAGCAGCTTAGGGGTGCCAGATACGCAGTATTTT.

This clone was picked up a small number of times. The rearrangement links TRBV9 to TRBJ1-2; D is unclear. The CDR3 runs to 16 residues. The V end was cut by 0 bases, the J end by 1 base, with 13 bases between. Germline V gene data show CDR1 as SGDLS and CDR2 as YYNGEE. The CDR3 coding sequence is TGTGCCAGCAGCGTAGCTTCAGGACCCATTAACTATGGCTACACCTTC. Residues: CASSVASGPINYGYTF. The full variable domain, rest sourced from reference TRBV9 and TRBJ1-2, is DSGVTQTPKHLITATGQRVTLRCSPRSGDLSVYWYQQSLDQGLQFLIQYYNGEERAKGNILERFSAQQFPDLHSELNLSSLELGDSALYFCASSVASGPINYGYTFGSGTRLTVV.

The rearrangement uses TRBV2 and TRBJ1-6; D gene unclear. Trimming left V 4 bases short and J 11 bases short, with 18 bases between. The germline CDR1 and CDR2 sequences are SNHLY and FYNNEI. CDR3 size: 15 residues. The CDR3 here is CASSARLPDHAPLHF. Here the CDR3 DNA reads TGTGCCAGCAGTGCGCGGCTTCCGGACCACGCACCCCTCCACTTT.

The CDR3 protein is CASSFSGAPLGSYTF. DNA of the CDR3: TGTGCCAGTAGTTTCTCCGGGGCCCCGTTGGGGAGCTACACCTTC. The chain has TRBV19 and TRBJ1-2; a weak D match, TRBD1 (5 bases). Per germline, CDR1 LNHDA and CDR2 SQIVND (reference sequence). V was pared by 5 bases and J by 9 bases, with 22 bases between. There are 15 residues in the CDR3.

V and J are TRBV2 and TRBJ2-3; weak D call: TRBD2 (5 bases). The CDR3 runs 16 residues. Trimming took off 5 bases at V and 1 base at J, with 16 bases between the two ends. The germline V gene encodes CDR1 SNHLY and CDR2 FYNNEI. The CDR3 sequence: CASSPLGRDRTDTQYF. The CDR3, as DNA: TGTGCCAGCAGTCCCCTGGGTCGGGATCGCACAGATACGCAGTATTTT.

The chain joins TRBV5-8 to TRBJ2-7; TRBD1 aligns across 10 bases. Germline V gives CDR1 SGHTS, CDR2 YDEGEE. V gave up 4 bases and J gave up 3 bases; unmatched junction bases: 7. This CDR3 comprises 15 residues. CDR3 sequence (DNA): TGTGCCAGCAGCGCTGGGGACAGGGGCGACTACGAGCAGTACTTC. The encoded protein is CASSAGDRGDYEQYF.